Sequencing of this T cell receptor (beta chain) was carried out in a study of T cell repertoires in cytomegalovirus infection. As for the study in general: Both CMV infection and a matching HLA type were indicated by public TCR beta signatures.

Ten or more counts support this clonotype. From the reads, TCRdb called clonotypes with MiXCR, one entry per CDR3 protein. The sample has fewer than 80,000 distinct CDR3 sequences; about 3.8% are singletons. J was trimmed by 5 bases and V by 8 bases; bases with no gene match: 10. Germline CDR1 MNHEY, CDR2 SVGEGT. CDR3 size: 15 residues. The sequenced sample was PBMCs. The genes are TRBV6-2 or TRBV6-3 and TRBJ2-1, with 9 bases identical to TRBD1. The TCR comes from a human donor in good health (CMV status not recorded). Some clones in this sample may be carry-over from other donors' samples. The CDR3: CASRSPWTGDNEQFF. CDR3 DNA sequence: TGTGCCAGCCGTTCCCCATGGACAGGGGACAATGAGCAGTTCTTC.